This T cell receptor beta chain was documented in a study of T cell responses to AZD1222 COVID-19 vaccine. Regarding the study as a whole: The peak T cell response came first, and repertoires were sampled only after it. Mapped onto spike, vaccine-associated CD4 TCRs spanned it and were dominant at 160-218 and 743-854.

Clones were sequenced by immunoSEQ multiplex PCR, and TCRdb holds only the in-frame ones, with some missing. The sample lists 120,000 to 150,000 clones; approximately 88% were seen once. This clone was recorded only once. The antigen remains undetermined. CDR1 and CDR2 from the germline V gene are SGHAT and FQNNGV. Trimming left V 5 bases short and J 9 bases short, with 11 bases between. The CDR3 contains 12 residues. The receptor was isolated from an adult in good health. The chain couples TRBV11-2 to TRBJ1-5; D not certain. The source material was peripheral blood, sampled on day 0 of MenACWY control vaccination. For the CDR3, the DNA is TGTGCCAGCAGCCGCAGGAGTGGGCCCCAGCATTTT. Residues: CASSRRSGPQHF.